This TCR beta chain was identified during a study of blood T cell repertoires in COVID-19. Overall study: Material from acute and convalescent COVID-19 was sourced from the United States, Italy and Spain. Nucleic acid was either cDNA or gDNA, and it came from T cells, B-cell-depleted T cells, or PBMCs.

In the study's own analysis: From reference gene primer amplification, estimates of nucleated cell counts were derived. The protocol was immunoSEQ multiplex PCR, while the TCRdb copy is restricted to in-frame clones and leaves out a portion. V and J calls and clone size come straight from that table; D and trimming were deduced from the DNA. The sample yields approximately 49,000 clones, approximately 81% seen once. Germline V CDR1 and CDR2: LNHDA, SQIVND (reference sequence). The CDR3 is 16 amino acids. V shed 5 bases, J shed 0 bases, and the junction held 3 bases outside the gene matches. Seattle participants joined during active infection and were tracked over time.

The chain uses TRBV19 and TRBJ2-3; 12 positions agree with TRBD1. The TCR originated in a woman of 80 years or more with COVID-19, enrolled during active disease. The specimen was peripheral blood. CDR3 DNA sequence: TGTGCCAGTAGTCCGGGACAGGGGGCTAGCACAGATACGCAGTATTTT. It translates to CASSPGQGASTDTQYF.